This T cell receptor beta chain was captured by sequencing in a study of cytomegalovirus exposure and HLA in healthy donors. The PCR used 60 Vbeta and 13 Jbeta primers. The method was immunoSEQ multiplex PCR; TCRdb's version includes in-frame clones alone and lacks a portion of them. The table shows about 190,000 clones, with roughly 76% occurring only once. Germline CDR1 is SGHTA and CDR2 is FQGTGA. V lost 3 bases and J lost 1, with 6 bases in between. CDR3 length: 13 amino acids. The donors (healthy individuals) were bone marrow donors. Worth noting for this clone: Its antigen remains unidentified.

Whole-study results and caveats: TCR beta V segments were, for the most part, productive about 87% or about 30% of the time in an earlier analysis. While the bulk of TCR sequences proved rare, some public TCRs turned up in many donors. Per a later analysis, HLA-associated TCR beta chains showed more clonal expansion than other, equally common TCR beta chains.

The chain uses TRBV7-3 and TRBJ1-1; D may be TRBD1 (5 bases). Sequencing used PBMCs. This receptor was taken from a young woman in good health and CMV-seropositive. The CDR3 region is CASSFGGNTEAFF. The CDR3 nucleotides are TGTGCCAGCAGCTTCGGGGGGAACACTGAAGCTTTCTTT. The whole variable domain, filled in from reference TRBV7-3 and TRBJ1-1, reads GAGVSQTPSNKVTEKGKYVELRCDPISGHTALYWYRQSLGQGPEFLIYFQGTGAADDSGLPNDRFFAVRPEGSVSTLKIQRTERGDSAVYLCASSFGGNTEAFFGQGTRLTVV.